This T cell receptor (beta chain) is from a study of control samples from healthy donors and cancer patients. The assay was immunoSEQ multiplex PCR, and TCRdb's table has in-frame clones only and misses some. Altogether 90,000 to 150,000 clones are present, approximately 87% being singletons, with the ten largest covering roughly an eighth. This CDR3 comprises 14 residues. Germline V gives CDR1 KGHSH, CDR2 LQKENI. The V end lost 2 bases, the J end lost 3 bases, and 11 bases lay between the germline ends. This chain uses TRBV18 with TRBJ2-7; no clear D. The sample consisted of blood. This TCR derives from a man aged 30 to 39 in good health. The CDR3, as DNA: TGTGCCAGCTCACCAGACACCACGAGCTACGAGCAGTACTTC. Its translation is CASSPDTTSYEQYF.